This TCR beta chain was obtained from a study of blood T cell repertoires in COVID-19. Assay: immunoSEQ multiplex PCR; the TCRdb copy retains only in-frame clones and omits some. The profile shows 270,000 or so clones, roughly 83% of them singletons. The V gene's germline CDR1 is SGHRS and CDR2 YFSETQ. The V end lost 0 bases, the J end lost 1 base, and 7 bases lay between the germline ends. The CDR3 has 14 residues. V is TRBV5-1 and J is TRBJ2-5; TRBD2 might be the D (5 bases). The sample taken for sequencing was peripheral blood. The receptor's source is a human donor with COVID-19, enrolled during active disease. The donor label of this sample is uncertain. The CDR3 DNA is TGCGCCAGCAGCTTGGCGACTACCCAAGAGACCCAGTACTTC. This codes for CASSLATTQETQYF.